This TCR beta chain was sequenced during a study of vaccination and CD4 T cells after COVID-19. About the research overall: Cultures acting as controls obtained a CEFX pool, an HIV-1 Nef pool, or no peptide. Study observations and caveats: It was observed that, in convalescent patients, a median around 90% of reactive clones arose only post-vaccination.

Noted treatment: approximately nine-day PBMC culture with coronavirus spike peptide pools or control peptides (ViraFEST assay). Germline V CDR1 and CDR2: SGHTA, FQGNSA. Deletions cut 4 bases from V and 4 bases from J, with 17 bases between. The CDR3 has 15 residues. Worth noting for this clonotype: Its antigen is unknown.

An Oncomine TCR Beta short-read assay was used to sequence the DNA from cultured CD4+ T cells. In TCRdb, the PCR reads were re-called with MiXCR into one record per CDR3 protein. Here the sample spans 9,500 to 15,000 distinct CDR3 sequences, more than 60% being singletons. The J gene is TRBJ2-7, the V gene TRBV7-2; maybe TRBD1 (5 bases). The sequence was collected from a human donor who had recovered from COVID-19. Sequencing used CD4+ T cells from blood, cultured in vitro. The CDR3 DNA follows: TGTGCCAGCAGCTGGTTATGGGGCGGAACGTACGAGCAGTACTTC. It codes for CASSWLWGGTYEQYF.